The present T cell receptor beta chain was sequenced within a study of cytomegalovirus exposure and HLA in healthy donors. Study-wide findings and caveats: The TCR clusters that emerged in the first cohort tended, a later analysis found, to co-occur in the 120 or so validation repertoires.

The V and J ends lost 0 bases and 7 bases, in that order; junction bases with no gene match: 8. The germline V gene encodes CDR1 SGDLS and CDR2 YYNGEE. The CDR3 has 17 amino acids. Sequencing was performed with immunoSEQ multiplex PCR; in TCRdb, only in-frame clones are kept and a portion is missing. The repertoire includes some 110,000 clones, 88% of them detected once, and less than 2% sits in the top ten. Regarding this clone: What it binds is unknown.

The chain has TRBV9 and TRBJ2-1; 12 nucleotides line up with TRBD2. This TCR was sampled from a man between 18 and 35 years old in good health and CMV-seronegative. Sequencing was carried out using PBMCs. The CDR3 DNA reads as TGTGCCAGCAGCGTAGGGACTAGCGGGGTCTCTAGGAATGAGCAGTTCTTC. As protein: CASSVGTSGVSRNEQFF.